The entry that follows covers one TCR beta chain sequence. Treatment: around 19 received Ad26.COV2.S at low or high dose, single or two shots; roughly five received placebo; per-sample allocation not given. Collection of samples fell on day 63 after the first vaccine or placebo injection. The CDR3 length is 16 residues. With 7 bases clipped from V and 4 bases from J, the junction kept 15 bases outside the gene matches. Germline V lookup: CDR1 SQVTM, CDR2 ANQGSEA. The data were taken from a study of Ad26.COV2.S vaccination and SARS-CoV-2 variants. The table came from immunoSEQ multiplex PCR; TCRdb's copy has only in-frame clones and leaves some out. The repertoire includes roughly 320,000 clones, around 84% of them detected once, and 1.9% sits in the top ten.

The input for sequencing was peripheral blood, taken in a trial of Ad26.COV2.S vaccine versus placebo. This chain joins TRBV29-1 and TRBJ1-2; 10 bases map to TRBD1. This clonotype was obtained from a person between 18 and 59 years old who received the Ad26.COV2.S COVID-19 vaccine or a placebo. CDR3 sequence reads: CSARVGQGSSGYGYTF. The CDR3 coding sequence is TGCAGCGCTCGGGTGGGACAGGGGAGTAGTGGCTATGGCTACACCTTC. Variable domain in full (rest from reference TRBV29-1 and TRBJ1-2): SAVISQKPSRDICQRGTSLTIQCQVDSQVTMMFWYRQQPGQSLTLIATANQGSEATYESGFVIDKFPISRPNLTFSTLTVSNMSPEDSSIYLCSARVGQGSSGYGYTFGSGTRLTVV.